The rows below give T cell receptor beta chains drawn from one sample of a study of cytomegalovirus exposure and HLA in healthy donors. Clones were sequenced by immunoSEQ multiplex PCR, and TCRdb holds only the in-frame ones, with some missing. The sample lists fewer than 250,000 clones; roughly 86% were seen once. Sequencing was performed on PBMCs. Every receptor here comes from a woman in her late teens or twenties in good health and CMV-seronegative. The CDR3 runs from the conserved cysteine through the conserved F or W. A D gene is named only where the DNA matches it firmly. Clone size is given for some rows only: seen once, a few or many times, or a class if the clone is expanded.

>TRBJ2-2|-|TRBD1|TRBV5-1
TGCGCCAGCACACCCTTAGGACAGGGTGCCACCGGGGAGCTGTTTTTT
CASTPLGQGATGELFF
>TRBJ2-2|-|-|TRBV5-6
TGTGCCAGCAGCTCAGGATACACCGGGGAGCTGTTTTTT
CASSSGYTGELFF
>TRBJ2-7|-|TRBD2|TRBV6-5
TGTGCCAGCAGGGCTAGCGGGGGGGCCTCCTACGAGCAGTACTTC
CASRASGGASYEQYF
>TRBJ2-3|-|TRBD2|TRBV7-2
TGTGCCAGCAGCTTTCAGCGGGATCGAGATACGCAGTATTTT
CASSFQRDRDTQYF
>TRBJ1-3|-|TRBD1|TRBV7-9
TGTGCCAGCAGCTACACCGCGGGACAGGGGGCGAATACTGGAAACACCATATATTTT
CASSYTAGQGANTGNTIYF
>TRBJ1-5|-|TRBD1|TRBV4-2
TGTGCCAGCAGCCAAGGGGGACAGGTTAGCAATCAGCCCCAGCATTTT
CASSQGGQVSNQPQHF
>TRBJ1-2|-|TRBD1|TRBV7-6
TGTGCCAGCAGCCCTTACCCTATCGGACAGGGGGCAAATAATGGCTACACCTTC
CASSPYPIGQGANNGYTF
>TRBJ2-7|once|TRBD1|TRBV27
TGTGCCAGCAGAGTTTCCGGGACAGGGATAAACGAGCAGTACTTC
CASRVSGTGINEQYF
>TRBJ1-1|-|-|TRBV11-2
TGTGCCAGCAGCTTAGAAGGGGGTGGGTTCCGAACTGAAGCTTTCTTT
CASSLEGGGFRTEAFF
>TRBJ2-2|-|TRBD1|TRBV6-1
TGTGCCAGCAGTGCCTCAGGGGGCCTTTACACCGGGGAGCTGTTTTTT
CASSASGGLYTGELFF